This T cell receptor beta chain was profiled in a study of technical replicates of blood from several donors. Repertoires were generated with immunoSEQ multiplex PCR, while TCRdb's copy carries only in-frame clones and drops some. The data contain roughly 62,000 clones, 89% of them singletons. The sample was PBMCs. The receptor was derived from a human donor in good health. Some clones in this sample may be carry-over from other donors' samples.

The CDR3 loop reads CASSLLSTDTQYF. DNA for the CDR3: TGTGCCAGCAGCTTGTTAAGCACAGATACGCAGTATTTT. The V gene is TRBV6-6, the J gene TRBJ2-3, with unresolved D. V dropped 6 bases and J dropped 0 bases, with 7 bases sitting between them. The CDR3 length is 13 residues. CDR1 and CDR2 (germline): MNHNY, SVGAGI (reference sequence).